Below, 14 T cell receptor beta chains from the same sample are listed, as sequenced in a study of shared clonotypes between healthy human individuals. Profiled with immunoSEQ multiplex PCR; TCRdb holds only in-frame clones, not every one. The sample lists over a million clones, about 76% seen once, with around 1.5% in the top ten. Sample: memory CD4+ T cells sorted from blood. Subset here: CD45RA-negative fraction. The receptors were sampled from a man aged 18 to 30 in good health.

This chain links TRBV2 with TRBJ1-5, with a possible D match to TRBD1 (6 bases). Germline values: CDR1 SNHLY, CDR2 FYNNEI. V lost 8 bases and J 1 base, leaving 9 bases between the germline ends. The CDR3 has 13 residues. The CDR3 DNA reads as TGTGCCAGCGAGGGGGAGAGCAATCAGCCCCAGCATTTT. Amino acid sequence: CASEGESNQPQHF.

This clone was observed once. Different DNA sequences within this sample yield the same CDR3. The rearrangement uses TRBV5-1 and TRBJ2-3, with 7 bases matching TRBD2. Germline values: CDR1 SGHRS, CDR2 YFSETQ. The CDR3 covers 15 residues. Unmatched junction bases numbered 7, after V lost 2 bases and J lost 4 bases. The CDR3 is CASSLWTSGADTQYF. Written as DNA, the CDR3 is TGCGCCAGCAGCTTATGGACCAGCGGGGCAGATACGCAGTATTTT.

The gene calls are TRBV6-4 and TRBJ1-5; 8 bases map to TRBD1. Trimming removed 6 bases from V and 4 bases from J; junction bases left unmatched: 8. CDR1 and CDR2 (germline): MRHNA, SNTAGT. The CDR3 sequence is 15 residues long. In nucleotides, the CDR3 is TGTGCCAGCAGATGGACAGGGATCAAGAATCAGCCCCAGCATTTT. Translated, it gives CASRWTGIKNQPQHF.

About this clone: Other DNA sequences in the sample encode the same CDR3. The V gene is TRBV28, the J gene TRBJ2-7; unclear D gene. V was shortened by 6 bases and J by 3 bases, with 6 bases between the two germline ends. The CDR3 is made up of 11 amino acids. Germline CDR1 reads MDHEN; CDR2 reads SYDVKM. CDR3 sequence: CASSTFYEQYF. CDR3 nucleotide sequence: TGTGCCAGCAGCACATTCTACGAGCAGTACTTC.

The chain is built from TRBV7-9 and TRBJ1-2; D ambiguous. Trimming cost V 7 bases and J 4 bases, with 13 bases left between them. The CDR3 has 13 amino acids. Germline assignment: CDR1 SEHNR and CDR2 FQNEAQ (reference sequence). CDR3 sequence: CASTQLAGYGYTF. The DNA of the CDR3 is TGTGCCAGCACCCAGCTGGCCGGCTATGGCTACACCTTC.

This rearrangement joins TRBV10-1 to TRBJ2-3; 11 positions match TRBD2. Trimming removed 0 bases from V and 1 base from J; junction bases left unmatched: 12. The CDR3 is 20 residues long. Germline CDR1 and CDR2: WNHNN and SYGVQD (reference sequence). The CDR3, as DNA: TGCGCCAGCAGTGAGTCGGGGTGGGTAGCGGGAGGGCCGGGCACAGATACGCAGTATTTT. It translates to CASSESGWVAGGPGTDTQYF.

The rearrangement joins TRBV10-3 to TRBJ2-5, with D perhaps matching TRBD1 or TRBD2 (7 bases each). Germline V CDR1 and CDR2: ENHRY, SYGVKD. The CDR3 contains 14 residues. V was pared by 10 bases and J by 3 bases, with 18 bases between. CDR3 nucleotide sequence: TGTGCCACGAACAGGGGAGGGGGTAAAGAGACCCAGTACTTC. Protein: CATNRGGGKETQYF.

The chain combines TRBV30 with TRBJ2-1, with TRBD2 matching over 11 bases. Germline V gene lookup returns CDR1 GTSNPN and CDR2 SVGIG (reference sequence). The CDR3 has 12 amino acids. J was trimmed by 15 bases and V by 4 bases; bases with no gene match: 8. CDR3 in DNA: TGTGCCTGGAATTTAGCGGGGGGGCCCAGGTTCTTC. Its protein is CAWNLAGGPRFF.

This clone turned up a few times. This chain links TRBV10-3 with TRBJ1-1; D is uncertain. The CDR3 is 13 amino acids. Per germline, CDR1 ENHRY and CDR2 SYGVKD. Trimming took off 6 bases at V and 3 bases at J, with 11 bases between the two ends. The CDR3 loop reads CAIRQSLDTEAFF. Here the CDR3 DNA reads TGTGCCATCAGACAGAGTCTGGACACTGAAGCTTTCTTT.

This clone came up once. In the same sample, other DNA sequences code for this CDR3. This chain links TRBV10-3 with TRBJ2-5; no clear D gene. V lost 0 bases to trimming and J lost 4 bases, with 3 bases between them. Germline V CDR1 and CDR2: ENHRY, SYGVKD. This CDR3 is built from 12 residues. The CDR3 region has the DNA TGTGCCATCAGTGAGTCCGGAGAGACCCAGTACTTC. Protein: CAISESGETQYF.

V usage is TRBV18 and J usage is TRBJ2-2; a possible D gene is TRBD2 (5 bases). The CDR3 contains 16 residues. The germline V gene encodes CDR1 KGHSH and CDR2 LQKENI. Trimming pared 3 bases from V and 5 bases from J, leaving 16 bases between. CDR3 in amino acids: CASSPRWAGDTGELFF. The CDR3 DNA sequence: TGTGCCAGCTCACCGAGGTGGGCCGGGGATACCGGGGAGCTGTTTTTT.

The CDR3 here is CASKSWSQETQYF. CDR3 sequence (DNA): TGTGCCAGCAAAAGTTGGTCACAAGAGACCCAGTACTTC. The chain employs TRBV2 and TRBJ2-5; D not certain. CDR1 is SNHLY, CDR2 FYNNEI, per germline. Trimming shortened V by 7 bases and J by 2 bases, and 11 bases separated the two germline ends. The CDR3 is made up of 13 amino acids.

This chain uses TRBV10-3 with TRBJ2-1; perhaps TRBD1 as D (5 bases). The CDR3 loop spans 15 amino acids. Per the germline V gene, CDR1 is ENHRY and CDR2 is SYGVKD. V lost 2 bases to trimming and J lost 3 bases, with 11 bases between them. The CDR3 sequence: CAISEGRADYNEQFF. CDR3 DNA sequence: TGTGCCATCAGTGAGGGCAGGGCGGACTACAATGAGCAGTTCTTC.

Note on this clone: Other DNA sequences in this specimen translate into the identical CDR3. The genes are TRBV27 and TRBJ1-3, with D unclear. Trimming removed 5 bases from V and 4 bases from J, with 6 bases in between. Germline CDR1 reads MNHEY; CDR2 reads SMNVEV (reference sequence). There are 12 residues in the CDR3. CDR3 sequence: CASSRPGNTIYF. In nucleotides, the CDR3 is TGTGCCAGCAGTCGCCCCGGAAACACCATATATTTT.